This T cell receptor beta chain is drawn from a study of Ad26.COV2.S vaccination and SARS-CoV-2 variants. Study-wide background: Into the muscle, Ad26.COV2.S was dosed once or twice, 56 days apart. Findings and limits, study-wide: Total T cell responses may have been underestimated by the TCR breadth and depth analyses.

Only in-frame clones appear in the TCRdb table, and some are missing; sequencing was by immunoSEQ multiplex PCR. The table lists 380,000 or so clones, around four fifths of them singletons. Points on this clone: What it recognizes is unknown.

As for treatment: some 19 received Ad26.COV2.S at low or high dose, single or two shots; roughly five received placebo; per-sample allocation not given. Sampling took place 63 days after the first vaccine or placebo injection. An Ad26 vector carrying the Wuhan-strain SARS-CoV-2 spike served as the vaccine. The germline V gene has CDR1 SEHNR and CDR2 FQNEAQ (reference sequence). The CDR3 length is 13 residues. The ends were cut back, 5 bases at V and 5 bases at J, with 10 bases in the middle. The chain couples TRBV7-9 to TRBJ2-1; tentative D call: TRBD2 (6 bases). The material was peripheral blood, obtained in a trial of Ad26.COV2.S vaccine versus placebo. The TCR comes from a person aged 18-65 years who received the Ad26.COV2.S COVID-19 vaccine or a placebo. As DNA, the CDR3 is TGTGCCAGCAGCAGGTGGGGGGACAATGAGCAGTTCTTC. Its translation: CASSRWGDNEQFF.